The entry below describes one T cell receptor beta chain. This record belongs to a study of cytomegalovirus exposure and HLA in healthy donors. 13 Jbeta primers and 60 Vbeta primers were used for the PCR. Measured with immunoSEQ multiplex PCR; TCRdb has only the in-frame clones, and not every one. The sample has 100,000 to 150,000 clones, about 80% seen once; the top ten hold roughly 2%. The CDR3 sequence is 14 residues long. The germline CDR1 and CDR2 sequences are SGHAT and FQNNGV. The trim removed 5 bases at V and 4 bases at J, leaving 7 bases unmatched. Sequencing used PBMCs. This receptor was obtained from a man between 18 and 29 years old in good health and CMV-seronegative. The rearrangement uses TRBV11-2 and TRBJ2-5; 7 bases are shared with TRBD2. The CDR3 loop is CASSPQWGGETQYF. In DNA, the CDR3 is TGTGCCAGCAGCCCCCAGTGGGGGGGAGAGACCCAGTACTTC.